This paragraph covers one T cell receptor (beta chain) sequence. Its specificity is not known. This specimen comes from a study of OX40 agonist ivuxolimab in advanced cancers. Overall study: The diagnoses of dose-escalation patients were hepatocellular carcinoma, melanoma, renal cell or head and neck cancer. Participants, about 83% male, averaged about 56 years of age, ranging from 23 to 79. Study-wide findings and caveats: Patients with a partial response at 0.1-3.0 mg/kg had among the lowest clonal expansion.

The data were produced by immunoSEQ multiplex PCR, yet TCRdb's version contains in-frame clones alone and is incomplete. The data contain 60,000 to 75,000 clones, about four fifths of them singletons. This CDR3 is built from 13 residues. V shed 3 bases, J shed 17 bases, and the junction held 12 bases outside the gene matches. Germline V gene data show CDR1 as MDHEN and CDR2 as SYDVKM. Sequences were derived from CD4+ or CD8+ T cells sorted from blood, sampled in a trial of the OX40 agonist ivuxolimab. V gene TRBV28 combines with J gene TRBJ1-4; 7 bases match TRBD1. This clonotype was obtained from an adult with an advanced solid tumor such as melanoma, head and neck, liver or kidney cancer. CDR3 in DNA: TGTGCCAGCAGTTTGTCCCAGACAGGGTCGGGATTTTTT. This translates into CASSLSQTGSGFF.